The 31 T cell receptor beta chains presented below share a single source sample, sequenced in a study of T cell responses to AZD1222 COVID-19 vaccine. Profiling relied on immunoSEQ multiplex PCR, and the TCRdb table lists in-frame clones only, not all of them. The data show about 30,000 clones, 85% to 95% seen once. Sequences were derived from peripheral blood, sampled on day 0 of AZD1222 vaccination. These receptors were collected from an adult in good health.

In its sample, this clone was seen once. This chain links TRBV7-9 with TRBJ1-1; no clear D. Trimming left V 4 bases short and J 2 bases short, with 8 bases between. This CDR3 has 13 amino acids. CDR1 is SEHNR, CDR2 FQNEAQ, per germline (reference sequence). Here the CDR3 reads CASSSQTNTEAFF. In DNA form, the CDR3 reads TGTGCCAGCAGCTCACAGACAAACACTGAAGCTTTCTTT.

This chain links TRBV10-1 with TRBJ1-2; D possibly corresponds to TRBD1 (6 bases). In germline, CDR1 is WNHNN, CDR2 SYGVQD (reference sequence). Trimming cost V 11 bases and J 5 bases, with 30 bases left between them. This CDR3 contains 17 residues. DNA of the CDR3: TGCGCCCCTAACCCACTCGGCCGGGACAAAAGTTGGTATGGCTACACCTTC. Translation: CAPNPLGRDKSWYGYTF.

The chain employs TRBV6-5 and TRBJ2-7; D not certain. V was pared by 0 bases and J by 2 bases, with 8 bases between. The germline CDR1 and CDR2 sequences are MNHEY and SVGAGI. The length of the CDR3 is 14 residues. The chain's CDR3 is CASSYSGRTYEQYF. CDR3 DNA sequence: TGTGCCAGCAGTTACTCAGGCAGAACCTACGAGCAGTACTTC.

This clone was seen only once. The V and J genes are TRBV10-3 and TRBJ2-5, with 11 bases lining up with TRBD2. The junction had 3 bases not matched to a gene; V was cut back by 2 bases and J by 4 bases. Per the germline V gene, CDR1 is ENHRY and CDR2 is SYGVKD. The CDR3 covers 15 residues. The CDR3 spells CAISEGLAGRETQYF. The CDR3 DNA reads TGTGCCATCAGTGAGGGACTAGCGGGTCGAGAGACCCAGTACTTC.

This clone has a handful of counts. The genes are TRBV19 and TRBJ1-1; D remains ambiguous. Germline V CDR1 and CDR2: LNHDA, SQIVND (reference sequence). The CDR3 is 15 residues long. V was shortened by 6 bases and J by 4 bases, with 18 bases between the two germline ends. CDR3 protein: CASRRRENLGTEAFF. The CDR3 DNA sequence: TGTGCCAGTAGGAGGAGGGAGAATCTTGGCACTGAAGCTTTCTTT.

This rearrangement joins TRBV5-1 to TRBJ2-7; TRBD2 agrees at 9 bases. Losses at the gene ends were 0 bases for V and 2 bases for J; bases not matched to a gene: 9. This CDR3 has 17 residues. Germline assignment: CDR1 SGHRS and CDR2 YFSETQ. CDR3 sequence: CASSLAARGLATYEQYF. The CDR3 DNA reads TGCGCCAGCAGCTTGGCCGCAAGGGGACTAGCTACCTACGAGCAGTACTTC.

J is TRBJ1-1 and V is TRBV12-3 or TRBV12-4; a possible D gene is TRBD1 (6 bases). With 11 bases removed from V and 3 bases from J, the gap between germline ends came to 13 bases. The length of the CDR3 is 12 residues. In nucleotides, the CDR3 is TGTGCCGCGGGCAGGGGATACACTGAAGCTTTCTTT. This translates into CAAGRGYTEAFF.

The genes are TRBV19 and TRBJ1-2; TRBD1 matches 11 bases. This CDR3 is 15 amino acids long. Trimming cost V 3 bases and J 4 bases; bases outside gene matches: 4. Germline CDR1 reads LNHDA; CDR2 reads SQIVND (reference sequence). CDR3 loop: CASSIPGQGAYGYTF. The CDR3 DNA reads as TGTGCCAGTAGTATCCCCGGACAGGGGGCCTATGGCTACACCTTC. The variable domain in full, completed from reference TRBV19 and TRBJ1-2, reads DGGITQSPKYLFRKEGQNVTLSCEQNLNHDAMYWYRQDPGQGLRLIYYSQIVNDFQKGDIAEGYSVSREKKESFPLTVTSAQKNPTAFYLCASSIPGQGAYGYTFGSGTRLTVV.

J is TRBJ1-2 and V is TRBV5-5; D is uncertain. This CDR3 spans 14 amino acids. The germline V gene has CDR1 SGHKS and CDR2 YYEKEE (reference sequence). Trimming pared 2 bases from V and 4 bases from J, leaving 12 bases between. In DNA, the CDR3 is TGTGCCAGCAGCTTCCAAGACCGGCCCTATGGCTACACCTTC. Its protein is CASSFQDRPYGYTF.

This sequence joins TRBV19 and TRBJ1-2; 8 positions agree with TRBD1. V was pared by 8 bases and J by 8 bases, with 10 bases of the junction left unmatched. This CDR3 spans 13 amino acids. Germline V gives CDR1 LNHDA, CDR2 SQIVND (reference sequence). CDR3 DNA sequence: TGTGCCAGTTCTTCAGGGGGCTTGGGAGGCTACACCTTC. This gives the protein CASSSGGLGGYTF.

The CDR3 DNA is TGTGCCAGCTCACCACCTGATCAGCCCCAGCATTTT. Residues: CASSPPDQPQHF. V usage is TRBV18 and J usage is TRBJ1-5; D remains ambiguous. CDR1 KGHSH and CDR2 LQKENI come from the germline V gene. CDR3 size: 12 residues. The germline V and J ends were trimmed by 0 bases and 5 bases, with 2 bases remaining between them.

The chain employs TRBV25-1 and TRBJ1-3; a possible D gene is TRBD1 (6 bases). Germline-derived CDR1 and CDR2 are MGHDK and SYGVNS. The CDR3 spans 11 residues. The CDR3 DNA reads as TGTCTCAAAGGGGGAGGAAACACCATATATTTT. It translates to CLKGGGNTIYF.

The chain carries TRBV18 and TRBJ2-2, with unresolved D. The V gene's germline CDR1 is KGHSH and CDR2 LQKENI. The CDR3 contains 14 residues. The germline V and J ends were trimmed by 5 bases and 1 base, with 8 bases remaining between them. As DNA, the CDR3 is TGTGCCAGCTCATCAACAGTGAACACCGGGGAGCTGTTTTTT. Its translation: CASSSTVNTGELFF.

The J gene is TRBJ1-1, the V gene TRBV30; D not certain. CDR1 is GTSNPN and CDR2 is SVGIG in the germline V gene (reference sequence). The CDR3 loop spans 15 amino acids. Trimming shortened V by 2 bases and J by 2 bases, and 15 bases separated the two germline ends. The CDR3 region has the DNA TGTGCCTGGAGTCCTAGCCCGTCCAGAAACACTGAAGCTTTCTTT. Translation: CAWSPSPSRNTEAFF.

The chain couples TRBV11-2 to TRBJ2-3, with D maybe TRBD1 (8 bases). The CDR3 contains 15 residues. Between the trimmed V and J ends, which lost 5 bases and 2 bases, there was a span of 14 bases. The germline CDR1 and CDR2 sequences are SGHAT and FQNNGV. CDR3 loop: CASSGGDRNTDTQYF. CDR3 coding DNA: TGTGCCAGCAGCGGGGGGGACAGGAACACAGATACGCAGTATTTT.

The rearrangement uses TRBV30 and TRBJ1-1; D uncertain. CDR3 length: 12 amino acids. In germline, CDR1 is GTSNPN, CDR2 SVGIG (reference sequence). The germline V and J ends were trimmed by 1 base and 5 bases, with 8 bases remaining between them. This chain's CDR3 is CAWSGERTEAFF. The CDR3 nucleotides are TGTGCCTGGAGTGGGGAGAGGACTGAAGCTTTCTTT. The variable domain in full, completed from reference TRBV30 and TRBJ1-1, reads SQTIHQWPATLVQPVGSPLSLECTVEGTSNPNLYWYRQAAGRGLQLLFYSVGIGQISSEVPQNLSASRPQDRQFILSSKKLLLSDSGFYLCAWSGERTEAFFGQGTRLTVV.

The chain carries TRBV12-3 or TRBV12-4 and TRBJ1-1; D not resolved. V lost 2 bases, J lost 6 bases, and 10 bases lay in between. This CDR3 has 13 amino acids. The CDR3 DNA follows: TGTGCCAGCAGTTTATCTTTGCTGGCTGAAGCTTTCTTT. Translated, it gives CASSLSLLAEAFF.

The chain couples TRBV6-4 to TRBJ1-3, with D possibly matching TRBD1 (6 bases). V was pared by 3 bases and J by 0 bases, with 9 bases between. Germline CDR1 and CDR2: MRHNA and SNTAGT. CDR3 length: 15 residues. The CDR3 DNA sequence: TGTGCCAGCAGTGAGGGGGCAGCCTCTGGAAACACCATATATTTT. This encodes CASSEGAASGNTIYF.

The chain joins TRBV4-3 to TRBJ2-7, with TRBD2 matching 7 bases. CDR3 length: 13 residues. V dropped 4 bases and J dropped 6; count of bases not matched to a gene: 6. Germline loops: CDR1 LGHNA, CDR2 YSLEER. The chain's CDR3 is CASSRGLGAEQYF. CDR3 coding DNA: TGCGCCAGCAGCCGCGGACTAGGGGCCGAGCAGTACTTC.

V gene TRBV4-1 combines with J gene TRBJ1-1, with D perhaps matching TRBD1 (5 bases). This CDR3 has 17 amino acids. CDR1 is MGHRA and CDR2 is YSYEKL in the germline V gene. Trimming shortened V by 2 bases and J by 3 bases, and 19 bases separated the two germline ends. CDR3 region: CASSQRRGTQRDTEAFF. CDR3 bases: TGCGCCAGCAGCCAACGCCGGGGCACCCAGCGGGACACTGAAGCTTTCTTT.

The CDR3 DNA is TGTGCCAGTAACGGAGGCCCGGGATCTGGGGCCAACGTCCTGACTTTC. Protein sequence: CASNGGPGSGANVLTF. The chain is built from TRBV19 and TRBJ2-6, with D possibly matching TRBD2 (5 bases). In germline, CDR1 is LNHDA, CDR2 SQIVND (reference sequence). Trimming cost V 7 bases and J 1 base, with 14 bases left between them. The CDR3 totals 16 residues.

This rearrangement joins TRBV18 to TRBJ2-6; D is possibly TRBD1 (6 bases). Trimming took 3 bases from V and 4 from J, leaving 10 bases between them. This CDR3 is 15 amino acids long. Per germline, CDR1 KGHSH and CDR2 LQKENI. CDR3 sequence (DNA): TGTGCCAGCTCACCCAGGGGAACAGGGGCCAACGTCCTGACTTTC. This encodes CASSPRGTGANVLTF. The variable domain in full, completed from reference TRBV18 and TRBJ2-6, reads NAGVMQNPRHLVRRRGQEARLRCSPMKGHSHVYWYRQLPEEGLKFMVYLQKENIIDESGMPKERFSAEFPKEGPSILRIQQVVRGDSAAYFCASSPRGTGANVLTFGAGSRLTVL.

CDR3 residues: CASSPTVWSLGGFF. CDR3 sequence (DNA): TGTGCCAGCAGCCCGACAGTTTGGAGCCTAGGAGGGTTCTTC. J is TRBJ2-1 and V is TRBV5-5; D is perhaps TRBD1 or TRBD2 (5 bases each). V shed 4 bases and J shed 15 bases, with 23 bases lying between them. Germline CDR1 is SGHKS and CDR2 is YYEKEE (reference sequence). The CDR3 runs 14 residues. The complete variable domain, with remaining parts taken from reference TRBV5-5 and TRBJ2-1, reads DAGVTQSPTHLIKTRGQQVTLRCSPISGHKSVSWYQQVLGQGPQFIFQYYEKEERGRGNFPDRFSARQFPNYSSELNVNALLLGDSALYLCASSPTVWSLGGFFGPGTRLTVL.

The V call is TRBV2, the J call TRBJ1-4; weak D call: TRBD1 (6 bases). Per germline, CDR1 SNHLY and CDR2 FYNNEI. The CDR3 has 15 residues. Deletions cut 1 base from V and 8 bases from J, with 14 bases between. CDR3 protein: CASSEVGRGEEKLFF. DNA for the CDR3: TGTGCCAGCAGTGAAGTGGGCAGGGGAGAGGAAAAACTGTTTTTT.

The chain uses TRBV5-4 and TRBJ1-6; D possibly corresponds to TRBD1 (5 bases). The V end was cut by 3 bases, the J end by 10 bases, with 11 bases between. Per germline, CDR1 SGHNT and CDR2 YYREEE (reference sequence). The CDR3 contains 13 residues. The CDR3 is CASSSGKGSPLHF. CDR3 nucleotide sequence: TGTGCCAGCAGCTCTGGGAAGGGGTCACCCCTCCACTTT.

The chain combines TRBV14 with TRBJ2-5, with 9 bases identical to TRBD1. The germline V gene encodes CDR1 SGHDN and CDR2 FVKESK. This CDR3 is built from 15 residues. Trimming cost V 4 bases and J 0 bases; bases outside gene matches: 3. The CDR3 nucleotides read TGTGCCAGCAGCCGGGACAGGGTGGACCAAGAGACCCAGTACTTC. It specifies CASSRDRVDQETQYF.

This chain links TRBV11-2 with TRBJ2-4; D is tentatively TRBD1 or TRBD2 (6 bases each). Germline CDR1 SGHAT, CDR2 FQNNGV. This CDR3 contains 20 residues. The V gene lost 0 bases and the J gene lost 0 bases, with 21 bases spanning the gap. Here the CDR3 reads CASSLDTSGGTIRAKNIQYF. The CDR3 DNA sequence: TGTGCCAGCAGCTTAGACACATCTGGGGGGACAATTAGAGCCAAAAACATTCAGTACTTC.

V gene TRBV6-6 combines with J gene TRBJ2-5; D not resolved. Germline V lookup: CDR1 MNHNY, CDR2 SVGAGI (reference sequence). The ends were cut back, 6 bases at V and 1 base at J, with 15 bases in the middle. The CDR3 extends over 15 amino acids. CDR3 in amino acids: CASSVVGWAQETQYF. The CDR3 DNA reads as TGTGCCAGCAGCGTCGTGGGTTGGGCCCAAGAGACCCAGTACTTC.

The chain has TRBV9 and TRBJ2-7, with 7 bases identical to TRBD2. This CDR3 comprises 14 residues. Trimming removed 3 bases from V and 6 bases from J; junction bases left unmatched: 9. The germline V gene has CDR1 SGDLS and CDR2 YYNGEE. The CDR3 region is CASSASSGRSEQYF. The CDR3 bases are TGTGCCAGCAGCGCCTCTAGCGGCAGGAGCGAGCAGTACTTC.

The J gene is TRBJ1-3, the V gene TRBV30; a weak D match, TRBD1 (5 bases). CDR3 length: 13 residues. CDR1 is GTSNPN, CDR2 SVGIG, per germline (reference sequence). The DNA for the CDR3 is TGTGCTGTCAGGGAGACCTCTGGAAACACCATATATTTT. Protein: CAVRETSGNTIYF.

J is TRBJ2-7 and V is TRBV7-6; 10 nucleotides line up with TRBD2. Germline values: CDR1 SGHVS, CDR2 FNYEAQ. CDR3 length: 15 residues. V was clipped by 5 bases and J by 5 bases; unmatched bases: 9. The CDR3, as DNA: TGTGCCAGCAGCACCCCTAGCGGGAGTCGGAACGAGCAGTACTTC. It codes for CASSTPSGSRNEQYF.